One and the same sample provided the 27 T cell receptor beta chains below, sequenced in a study of patients and donors after allogeneic stem cell transplantation. Each CDR3 protein is one row after TCRdb ran MiXCR on the RT-PCR reads. The data contain roughly 200,000 distinct CDR3 sequences, 35% to 50% of them singletons. What was sequenced was blood, either unsorted or a sorted T cell fraction (not recorded which). The receptors derive from a human donor who was either an allogeneic HSCT recipient or a stem cell or donor lymphocyte infusion donor (not recorded which). It is not recorded whose cells these are; they may come from a transplant donor.

A few counts support this clonotype. The chain uses TRBV27 and TRBJ1-5; unclear D gene. The germline V gene has CDR1 MNHEY and CDR2 SMNVEV (reference sequence). V was cut by 6 bases and J by 7 bases, with 28 bases left in between. This CDR3 spans 18 amino acids. This chain's CDR3 is CASRPNIYGRISRQPQHF. The CDR3, as DNA: TGTGCCAGCAGACCTAATATCTACGGAAGAATTAGCCGGCAGCCCCAGCATTTT.

The chain has TRBV15 and TRBJ1-2, with D possibly matching TRBD1 (5 bases). Germline V gene data show CDR1 as LNHNV and CDR2 as YYDKDF (reference sequence). This CDR3 is 14 amino acids long. V was trimmed by 2 bases and J by 4 bases, leaving 11 bases between them. The CDR3, as DNA: TGTGCCACCAGCAGACAGGGTTGGTCCTATGGCTACACCTTC. This codes for CATSRQGWSYGYTF.

V is TRBV24-1 and J is TRBJ2-1; weak D call: TRBD2 (6 bases). The CDR3 extends over 16 amino acids. The germline CDR1 and CDR2 sequences are KGHDR and SFDVKD. V was cut by 2 bases and J by 5 bases, with 15 bases left in between. The CDR3 here is CATSDSGLPFNNEQFF. Written as DNA, the CDR3 is TGTGCCACCAGTGATTCAGGACTACCGTTTAACAATGAGCAGTTCTTC.

V and J are TRBV4-2 and TRBJ2-1; 10 positions agree with TRBD2. V gave up 4 bases and J gave up 0 bases; unmatched junction bases: 3. Germline values: CDR1 LGHNA, CDR2 YNFKEQ. The CDR3 has 16 amino acids. The CDR3 region is CASSRPSGSSYNEQFF. CDR3 DNA sequence: TGTGCCAGCAGCCGTCCTAGCGGGAGCTCCTACAATGAGCAGTTCTTC.

This clonotype appeared a single time. V usage is TRBV3-1 and J usage is TRBJ2-7, with 7 nucleotides matching TRBD1. The V gene's germline CDR1 is LGHDT and CDR2 YNNKEL (reference sequence). The CDR3 runs to 15 residues. With 4 bases clipped from V and 2 bases from J, the junction kept 8 bases outside the gene matches. CDR3 nucleotides: TGTGCCAGCAGCCGGACCTACAGGGGACCCTACGAGCAGTACTTC. Protein product: CASSRTYRGPYEQYF.

The V gene is TRBV7-2, the J gene TRBJ1-2; tentatively, D is TRBD1 (5 bases). The CDR3 sequence is 14 residues long. Per germline, CDR1 SGHTA and CDR2 FQGNSA. V lost 5 bases and J 4 bases, leaving 14 bases between the germline ends. This chain's CDR3 is CASSLSGDFYGYTF. CDR3 DNA: TGTGCCAGCAGCCTTTCGGGGGACTTCTATGGCTACACCTTC.

The rearrangement uses TRBV5-1 and TRBJ1-6; no reliable D call. This CDR3 has 15 residues. The germline V gene encodes CDR1 SGHRS and CDR2 YFSETQ. Trimming stripped 0 bases from V and 4 bases from J, with 8 bases between. As DNA, the CDR3 is TGCGCCAGCAGCTTGGACGGTCTGTATAATTCACCCCTCCACTTT. It translates to CASSLDGLYNSPLHF.

As to this clonotype: A read error may produce the germline difference seen at one junction end. CDR3 residues: CPWSEMHSGNQPQHF. The CDR3 region has the DNA TGTCCCTGGAGTGAAATGCACAGTGGGAATCAGCCCCAGCATTTT. The rearrangement joins TRBV30 to TRBJ1-5; D not resolved. The CDR3 has 15 amino acids. Germline CDR1 is GTSNPN and CDR2 is SVGIG (reference sequence).

This clonotype has only one observation. The chain has TRBV28 and TRBJ2-7; perhaps TRBD2 as D (5 bases). Germline CDR1 and CDR2: MDHEN and SYDVKM. The V and J ends lost 6 bases and 5 bases respectively, with 20 bases between them. The CDR3 contains 15 residues. The DNA for the CDR3 is TGTGCCAGCAGCTCGAATCAGGCGGGTTTAAACGAGCAGTACTTC. It codes for CASSSNQAGLNEQYF.

CDR3 in amino acids: CSARDLGGQWGYTF. Written as DNA, the CDR3 is TGCAGTGCTAGAGATCTGGGAGGACAATGGGGCTACACCTTC. The chain is built from TRBV20-1 and TRBJ1-2, with a possible D match to TRBD1 (5 bases). CDR3 length: 14 amino acids. The V gene lost 0 bases and the J gene lost 8 bases, with 16 bases spanning the gap. Per germline, CDR1 DFQATT and CDR2 SNEGSKA (reference sequence).

This chain links TRBV15 with TRBJ1-2; a weak D match, TRBD1 (5 bases). CDR3 length equals 13 residues. Trimming stripped 3 bases from V and 4 bases from J, with 9 bases between. Germline assignment: CDR1 LNHNV and CDR2 YYDKDF (reference sequence). This CDR3 is CATSSGGSYGYTF. Here the CDR3 DNA reads TGTGCCACCAGCAGTGGGGGGAGCTATGGCTACACCTTC.

The V call is TRBV5-5, the J call TRBJ2-5; 10 nucleotides line up with TRBD2. V shed 2 bases and J 4 bases; nucleotides not matched to a gene: 17. The CDR3 is made up of 19 amino acids. Germline CDR1 reads SGHKS; CDR2 reads YYEKEE (reference sequence). CDR3: CASSFSRWLAGATVETQYF. DNA of the CDR3: TGTGCCAGCAGCTTCTCCCGGTGGCTAGCGGGAGCGACGGTAGAGACCCAGTACTTC.

The chain combines TRBV28 with TRBJ1-2, with D perhaps matching TRBD1 (5 bases). This CDR3 has 14 residues. Germline loops: CDR1 MDHEN, CDR2 SYDVKM. V was pared by 4 bases and J by 5 bases, with 14 bases between. DNA for the CDR3: TGTGCCAGCAGTTCCTCGGGGCAGGAATATGGCTACACCTTC. It is translated as CASSSSGQEYGYTF.

This chain joins TRBV4-3 and TRBJ1-3; D is uncertain. V gave up 2 bases and J gave up 6 bases, with 8 bases separating them. CDR3 size: 13 residues. Germline lookup yields CDR1 LGHNA and CDR2 YSLEER. The CDR3 DNA is TGCGCCAGCAGCCAAACACGGAAAAACACCATATATTTT. It yields the protein CASSQTRKNTIYF.

The chain recombines TRBV7-2 with TRBJ1-1; TRBD1 might be the D (5 bases). Trimming took off 5 bases at V and 0 bases at J, with 13 bases between the two ends. CDR1 and CDR2 (germline): SGHTA, FQGNSA. The CDR3 consists of 15 residues. CDR3 coding DNA: TGTGCCAGCAGCGACCAGGGACTGATGAACACTGAAGCTTTCTTT. It specifies CASSDQGLMNTEAFF.

The DNA of the CDR3 is TGTGCCAGCAGCAAGACAGGGGTAAATGAAAAACTGTTTTTT. This sequence encodes CASSKTGVNEKLFF. The chain has TRBV12-3 or TRBV12-4 and TRBJ1-4; 8 positions match TRBD1. The CDR3 has 14 residues. Losses at the gene ends were 6 bases for V and 5 bases for J; bases not matched to a gene: 5.

This chain connects TRBV2 to TRBJ1-1; a weak D match, TRBD1 (6 bases). The CDR3 length is 16 residues. Between the trimmed V and J ends, which lost 7 bases and 1 base, there was a span of 19 bases. Germline assignment: CDR1 SNHLY and CDR2 FYNNEI. Here the CDR3 reads CASNPSHAGANTEAFF. DNA of the CDR3: TGTGCCAGCAATCCCTCCCACGCAGGGGCGAACACTGAAGCTTTCTTT.

This clonotype occurred a few times. V is TRBV7-9 and J is TRBJ2-7, with D unclear. The CDR3 has 18 residues. V lost 1 base, J lost 3 bases, and 22 bases lay in between. CDR1 is SEHNR and CDR2 is FQNEAQ in the germline V gene (reference sequence). DNA of the CDR3: TGTGCCAGCAGCTTAGTGGTAGGGCTGGCTGTGCGGAACTACGAGCAGTACTTC. This encodes CASSLVVGLAVRNYEQYF. Combining the CDR3 with reference TRBV7-9 and TRBJ2-7 gives the whole variable domain DTGVSQNPRHKITKRGQNVTFRCDPISEHNRLYWYRQTLGQGPEFLTYFQNEAQLEKSRLLSDRFSAERPKGSFSTLEIQRTEQGDSAMYLCASSLVVGLAVRNYEQYFGPGTRLTVT.

The chain joins TRBV13 to TRBJ2-7; D gene ambiguous. CDR3 length equals 14 residues. From germline, CDR1 is PRHDT and CDR2 FYEKMQ (reference sequence). The ends were cut back, 5 bases at V and 2 bases at J, with 13 bases in the middle. CDR3 in amino acids: CASSNPTETYEQYF. DNA of the CDR3: TGTGCCAGCAGCAACCCGACGGAAACCTACGAGCAGTACTTC.

The chain links TRBV6-2 or TRBV6-3 to TRBJ1-1; TRBD1 agrees at 7 bases. The CDR3 loop spans 13 amino acids. The J segment lost 4 bases and the V segment lost 6 bases, leaving 5 bases of the junction unmatched. Germline V gives CDR1 MNHEY, CDR2 SVGEGT. The CDR3, as DNA: TGTGCCAGCAGGACAGGGCTTGTCACTGAAGCTTTCTTT. This encodes CASRTGLVTEAFF.

The rearrangement uses TRBV7-2 and TRBJ1-5; no clear D gene. The CDR3 contains 15 residues. The germline V and J ends were trimmed by 3 bases and 4 bases, with 13 bases remaining between them. Germline CDR1 and CDR2: SGHTA and FQGNSA. DNA for the CDR3: TGTGCCAGCAGCTTCCAACGGTCGGAGAATCAGCCCCAGCATTTT. Translated, it gives CASSFQRSENQPQHF.

The J gene is TRBJ1-6, the V gene TRBV20-1, with 8 bases that match TRBD1. The trim removed 6 bases at V and 5 bases at J, leaving 6 bases unmatched. Germline V lookup: CDR1 DFQATT, CDR2 SNEGSKA (reference sequence). This CDR3 has 14 residues. CDR3 in DNA: TGCAGTGCCCGGACAGGGAGTAATAATTCACCCCTCCACTTT. This translates into CSARTGSNNSPLHF.

V gene TRBV13 combines with J gene TRBJ1-2, with 9 bases matching TRBD1. CDR3 length: 17 residues. CDR1 and CDR2 (germline): PRHDT, FYEKMQ (reference sequence). Unmatched junction bases numbered 9, after V lost 4 bases and J lost 0 bases. The CDR3 reads CASSSGTGPEANYGYTF. The CDR3 nucleotides are TGTGCCAGCAGCTCCGGGACAGGGCCTGAAGCTAACTATGGCTACACCTTC.

This clonotype was counted a single time. The J gene is TRBJ2-1, the V gene TRBV9, with D possibly being TRBD1 (6 bases). There are 14 residues in the CDR3. Germline values: CDR1 SGDLS, CDR2 YYNGEE. V lost 4 bases to trimming and J lost 3 bases, with 11 bases between them. The CDR3 DNA sequence: TGTGCCAGCAGCATCCGGGACATCTACAATGAGCAGTTCTTC. This translates into CASSIRDIYNEQFF.

This rearrangement joins TRBV5-1 to TRBJ1-2, with D unresolved. Trimming removed 0 bases from V and 0 bases from J, with 9 bases in between. The CDR3 contains 15 residues. The germline V gene encodes CDR1 SGHRS and CDR2 YFSETQ. The CDR3 protein is CASSLETGPNYGYTF. CDR3 bases: TGCGCCAGCAGCTTGGAAACGGGTCCTAACTATGGCTACACCTTC.

A few counts support this clonotype. This rearrangement joins TRBV5-1 to TRBJ2-1; TRBD2 matches 10 bases. The CDR3 covers 17 residues. The J segment lost 2 bases and the V segment lost 2 bases, leaving 7 bases of the junction unmatched. From germline, CDR1 is SGHRS and CDR2 YFSETQ. The chain's CDR3 is CASSFRAGGGTYNEQFF. For the CDR3, the DNA is TGCGCCAGCAGCTTCAGAGCGGGAGGGGGAACCTACAATGAGCAGTTCTTC. The full variable domain, with the rest looked up from reference TRBV5-1 and TRBJ2-1, is KAGVTQTPRYLIKTRGQQVTLSCSPISGHRSVSWYQQTPGQGLQFLFEYFSETQRNKGNFPGRFSGRQFSNSRSEMNVSTLELGDSALYLCASSFRAGGGTYNEQFFGPGTRLTVL.

This clonotype was seen many times. The V gene is TRBV28, the J gene TRBJ1-3; D ambiguous. Looked up from germline, CDR1 is MDHEN and CDR2 is SYDVKM. CDR3 length: 12 residues. V lost 6 bases, J lost 4 bases, and 7 bases lay in between. CDR3: CASSLAGNTIYF. DNA for the CDR3: TGTGCCAGCAGCCTCGCCGGAAACACCATATATTTT. The complete variable domain, with remaining parts taken from reference TRBV28 and TRBJ1-3, reads DVKVTQSSRYLVKRTGEKVFLECVQDMDHENMFWYRQDPGLGLRLIYFSYDVKMKEKGDIPEGYSVSREKKERFSLILESASTNQTSMYLCASSLAGNTIYFGEGSWLTVV.